These 22 T cell receptor beta chains share one sample of origin, sequenced in a study of T cell clones after liver transplantation. Sequencing used immunoSEQ multiplex PCR; TCRdb keeps in-frame clones, though not all of them. This sample carries 85,000 to 110,000 clones, about 86% of them seen once, and the ten largest clones take approximately 2.9%. This sample comprised CD4+ T cells from blood, obtained approximately 4 years after liver transplant. Source of these receptors: a human patient who received a liver transplant. The graft donor may have contributed some T cells.

In DNA, the CDR3 is TGTGCCAGCAGCGTAGACAGGGGGAACACTGAAGCTTTCTTT. As protein: CASSVDRGNTEAFF. The chain recombines TRBV2 with TRBJ1-1, with 8 bases lining up with TRBD1. Germline V CDR1 and CDR2: SNHLY, FYNNEI. The CDR3 spans 14 residues. V shed 6 bases, J shed 1 base, and the junction held 4 bases outside the gene matches.

The genes are TRBV7-2 and TRBJ2-2; D is possibly TRBD1 (5 bases). The CDR3 has 16 amino acids. The germline V and J ends were trimmed by 5 bases and 2 bases, with 15 bases remaining between them. Germline loops: CDR1 SGHTA, CDR2 FQGNSA. CDR3 bases: TGTGCCAGCAGCGCCGACAGTATCAGAAACACCGGGGAGCTGTTTTTT. Protein: CASSADSIRNTGELFF. Full variable domain (outside the CDR3, taken from reference TRBV7-2 and TRBJ2-2): GAGVSQSPSNKVTEKGKDVELRCDPISGHTALYWYRQSLGQGLEFLIYFQGNSAPDKSGLPSDRFSAERTGGSVSTLTIQRTQQEDSAVYLCASSADSIRNTGELFFGEGSRLTVL.

This clone occurred once. The chain uses TRBV5-1 and TRBJ2-5, with 9 bases aligning to TRBD2. From germline, CDR1 is SGHRS and CDR2 YFSETQ. Trimming removed 1 base from V and 5 bases from J; junction bases left unmatched: 9. The length of the CDR3 is 16 residues. The CDR3 is CASSLIGGGAPETQYF. CDR3 in DNA: TGCGCCAGCAGCTTGATCGGCGGGGGGGCCCCTGAGACCCAGTACTTC.

This clone has more than one count but fewer than ten. The rearrangement uses TRBV18 and TRBJ1-5, with D maybe TRBD1 (6 bases). The germline gives CDR1 KGHSH, CDR2 LQKENI. The CDR3 consists of 14 residues. V was clipped by 5 bases and J by 5 bases, with 13 bases between them. The CDR3 sequence: CASSEQGLYQPQHF. CDR3 nucleotides: TGTGCCAGCTCAGAACAGGGTTTGTATCAGCCCCAGCATTTT.

V is TRBV11-2 and J is TRBJ2-1; D unresolved. Per the germline V gene, CDR1 is SGHAT and CDR2 is FQNNGV. The CDR3 is 12 residues long. With 11 bases removed from V and 4 bases from J, the gap between germline ends came to 12 bases. The CDR3 region has the DNA TGTGCCTCTTCCCGGGCATACAATGAGCAGTTCTTC. It yields the protein CASSRAYNEQFF.

The CDR3 DNA sequence: TGCGCCAGCAGCCTAGGACTAGCGGGATTAGGAGACATTCAGTACTTC. Its protein is CASSLGLAGLGDIQYF. V gene TRBV5-1 combines with J gene TRBJ2-4, with 12 bases aligning to TRBD2. Looked up from germline, CDR1 is SGHRS and CDR2 is YFSETQ. The trim removed 4 bases at V and 8 bases at J, leaving 10 bases unmatched. This CDR3 comprises 16 residues.

CDR3 nucleotides: TGCAGTGCTAGACCCTACGAGCAGTACTTC. This sequence encodes CSARPYEQYF. This sequence joins TRBV20-1 and TRBJ2-7, with D uncertain. The V gene lost 2 bases and the J gene lost 2 bases, with 1 base spanning the gap. CDR3 length: 10 residues. The germline gives CDR1 DFQATT, CDR2 SNEGSKA (reference sequence).

In its sample, this clone was seen a few times. The rearrangement uses TRBV19 and TRBJ2-2, with 8 bases fitting TRBD1. Losses at the gene ends were 4 bases for V and 5 bases for J; bases not matched to a gene: 6. Per germline, CDR1 LNHDA and CDR2 SQIVND (reference sequence). This CDR3 comprises 15 residues. The CDR3 DNA reads as TGTGCCAGTAGTAGGAAGACAGGGGTAACCGGGGAGCTGTTTTTT. It is translated as CASSRKTGVTGELFF.

To note about this clone: Additional DNA sequences in this sample encode the identical CDR3. V gene TRBV7-3 combines with J gene TRBJ1-2, with TRBD1 matching 7 bases. From germline, CDR1 is SGHTA and CDR2 FQGTGA. The CDR3 has 13 residues. Unmatched junction bases numbered 3, after V lost 3 bases and J lost 5 bases. CDR3 coding DNA: TGTGCCAGCAGCTTGCCAGGGGGATATGGCTACACCTTC. The encoded protein is CASSLPGGYGYTF.

The V gene is TRBV29-1, the J gene TRBJ2-5; 12 bases line up with TRBD2. This CDR3 has 16 residues. CDR1 SQVTM and CDR2 ANQGSEA come from the germline V gene. The CDR3 bases are TGCATCGCCAAAAAGACAGGACTAGCGGGGAGGGAGACCCAGTACTTC. Translating it yields CIAKKTGLAGRETQYF.

This rearrangement joins TRBV5-1 to TRBJ1-6; no definite D call. Trimming removed 0 bases from V and 9 bases from J, with 10 bases in between. The CDR3 runs 14 residues. Germline V gives CDR1 SGHRS, CDR2 YFSETQ. The CDR3 coding sequence is TGCGCCAGCAGCTTGGATGTGGGTGGTTCACCCCTCCACTTT. Translated: CASSLDVGGSPLHF.

The chain uses TRBV4-1 and TRBJ1-3; TRBD1 aligns across 9 bases. Trimming took 1 base from V and 1 from J; bases not matched to a gene: 11. CDR3 length: 19 residues. Per the germline V gene, CDR1 is MGHRA and CDR2 is YSYEKL. CDR3 sequence (DNA): TGCGCCAGCAGCCAAGTCCCCCTAAATGACAGGGGGTCTGGAAACACCATATATTTT. Translation: CASSQVPLNDRGSGNTIYF.

J is TRBJ2-1 and V is TRBV7-9; the D is unclear. This CDR3 has 15 amino acids. The germline V and J ends were trimmed by 5 bases and 5 bases, with 16 bases remaining between them. Germline CDR1 reads SEHNR; CDR2 reads FQNEAQ (reference sequence). The DNA of the CDR3 is TGTGCCAGCAGCATTAGCAGTAGGGTCGACAATGAGCAGTTCTTC. It translates to CASSISSRVDNEQFF.

The DNA of the CDR3 is TGTGCCACCCTACCAAGGGAACAGGGGCAAGCTTTCTTT. The encoded protein is CATLPREQGQAFF. J is TRBJ1-1 and V is TRBV2; 7 bases align to TRBD1. CDR1 and CDR2 from the germline V gene are SNHLY and FYNNEI. The CDR3 covers 13 residues. V shed 10 bases, J shed 9 bases, and the junction held 14 bases outside the gene matches.

This clone turned up a few times. The V gene is TRBV28, the J gene TRBJ2-1, with 7 bases aligning to TRBD2. Trimming removed 6 bases from V and 2 bases from J; junction bases left unmatched: 7. This CDR3 is built from 15 residues. Germline assignment: CDR1 MDHEN and CDR2 SYDVKM. The CDR3 reads CASRTVGRAYNEQFF. The CDR3 bases are TGTGCCAGCAGGACGGTGGGGAGGGCCTACAATGAGCAGTTCTTC.

The J gene is TRBJ1-1, the V gene TRBV7-2; D call uncertain. The V gene lost 3 bases and the J gene lost 0 bases, with 8 bases spanning the gap. Germline-derived CDR1 and CDR2 are SGHTA and FQGNSA. The CDR3 consists of 14 residues. CDR3 nucleotides: TGTGCCAGCAGCTTGGTCACCTTGAACACTGAAGCTTTCTTT. Its protein is CASSLVTLNTEAFF.

The rearrangement joins TRBV7-8 to TRBJ1-1; D is uncertain. Trimming removed 3 bases at V and 4 bases at J, with 12 bases between. Germline V CDR1 and CDR2: SGHVS, FQNEAQ. CDR3 length: 14 residues. This CDR3 is CASSLRYEGTEAFF. CDR3 nucleotides: TGTGCCAGCAGCTTGAGGTATGAGGGCACTGAAGCTTTCTTT.

The chain combines TRBV5-8 with TRBJ2-1, with TRBD2 matching 11 bases. After removal of 2 bases from V and 6 bases from J, the junction contained 4 bases not matched to a gene. Germline values: CDR1 SGHTS, CDR2 YDEGEE. CDR3 length: 15 amino acids. The CDR3 region is CASSLLAGVGNEQFF. CDR3 nucleotide sequence: TGTGCCAGCAGCTTACTAGCGGGAGTGGGCAATGAGCAGTTCTTC.

This chain links TRBV19 with TRBJ1-1, with no clear D. With 2 bases removed from V and 0 bases from J, the gap between germline ends came to 10 bases. The CDR3 is made up of 15 amino acids. The germline gives CDR1 LNHDA, CDR2 SQIVND (reference sequence). CDR3 sequence (DNA): TGTGCCAGTAGTATAATATCCAGACTGAACACTGAAGCTTTCTTT. Translating it yields CASSIISRLNTEAFF.

The chain links TRBV5-1 to TRBJ2-6, with D unclear. Trimming removed 5 bases at V and 1 base at J, with 7 bases between. Germline V lookup: CDR1 SGHRS, CDR2 YFSETQ. The CDR3 is made up of 14 amino acids. Here the CDR3 DNA reads TGCGCCAGCAGTAAGACTTCTGGGGCCAACGTCCTGACTTTC. Translation: CASSKTSGANVLTF. Combining the CDR3 with reference TRBV5-1 and TRBJ2-6 gives the whole variable domain KAGVTQTPRYLIKTRGQQVTLSCSPISGHRSVSWYQQTPGQGLQFLFEYFSETQRNKGNFPGRFSGRQFSNSRSEMNVSTLELGDSALYLCASSKTSGANVLTFGAGSRLTVL.

The chain has TRBV5-1 and TRBJ2-1; D gene unclear. V lost 0 bases and J 7 bases, leaving 14 bases between the germline ends. CDR1 and CDR2 from the germline V gene are SGHRS and YFSETQ. The CDR3 sequence is 15 residues long. CDR3 nucleotides: TGCGCCAGCAGCTTGGAGGTAACATCGAGGAATGAGCAGTTCTTC. Translation gives CASSLEVTSRNEQFF.

The rearrangement links TRBV10-1 to TRBJ2-5, with 11 bases lining up with TRBD2. In germline, CDR1 is WNHNN, CDR2 SYGVQD (reference sequence). This CDR3 is built from 17 residues. The J segment lost 3 bases and the V segment lost 2 bases, leaving 8 bases of the junction unmatched. CDR3 protein: CASSERIAGGSKETQYF. CDR3 sequence (DNA): TGCGCCAGCAGTGAGAGGATAGCGGGAGGGTCTAAAGAGACCCAGTACTTC.